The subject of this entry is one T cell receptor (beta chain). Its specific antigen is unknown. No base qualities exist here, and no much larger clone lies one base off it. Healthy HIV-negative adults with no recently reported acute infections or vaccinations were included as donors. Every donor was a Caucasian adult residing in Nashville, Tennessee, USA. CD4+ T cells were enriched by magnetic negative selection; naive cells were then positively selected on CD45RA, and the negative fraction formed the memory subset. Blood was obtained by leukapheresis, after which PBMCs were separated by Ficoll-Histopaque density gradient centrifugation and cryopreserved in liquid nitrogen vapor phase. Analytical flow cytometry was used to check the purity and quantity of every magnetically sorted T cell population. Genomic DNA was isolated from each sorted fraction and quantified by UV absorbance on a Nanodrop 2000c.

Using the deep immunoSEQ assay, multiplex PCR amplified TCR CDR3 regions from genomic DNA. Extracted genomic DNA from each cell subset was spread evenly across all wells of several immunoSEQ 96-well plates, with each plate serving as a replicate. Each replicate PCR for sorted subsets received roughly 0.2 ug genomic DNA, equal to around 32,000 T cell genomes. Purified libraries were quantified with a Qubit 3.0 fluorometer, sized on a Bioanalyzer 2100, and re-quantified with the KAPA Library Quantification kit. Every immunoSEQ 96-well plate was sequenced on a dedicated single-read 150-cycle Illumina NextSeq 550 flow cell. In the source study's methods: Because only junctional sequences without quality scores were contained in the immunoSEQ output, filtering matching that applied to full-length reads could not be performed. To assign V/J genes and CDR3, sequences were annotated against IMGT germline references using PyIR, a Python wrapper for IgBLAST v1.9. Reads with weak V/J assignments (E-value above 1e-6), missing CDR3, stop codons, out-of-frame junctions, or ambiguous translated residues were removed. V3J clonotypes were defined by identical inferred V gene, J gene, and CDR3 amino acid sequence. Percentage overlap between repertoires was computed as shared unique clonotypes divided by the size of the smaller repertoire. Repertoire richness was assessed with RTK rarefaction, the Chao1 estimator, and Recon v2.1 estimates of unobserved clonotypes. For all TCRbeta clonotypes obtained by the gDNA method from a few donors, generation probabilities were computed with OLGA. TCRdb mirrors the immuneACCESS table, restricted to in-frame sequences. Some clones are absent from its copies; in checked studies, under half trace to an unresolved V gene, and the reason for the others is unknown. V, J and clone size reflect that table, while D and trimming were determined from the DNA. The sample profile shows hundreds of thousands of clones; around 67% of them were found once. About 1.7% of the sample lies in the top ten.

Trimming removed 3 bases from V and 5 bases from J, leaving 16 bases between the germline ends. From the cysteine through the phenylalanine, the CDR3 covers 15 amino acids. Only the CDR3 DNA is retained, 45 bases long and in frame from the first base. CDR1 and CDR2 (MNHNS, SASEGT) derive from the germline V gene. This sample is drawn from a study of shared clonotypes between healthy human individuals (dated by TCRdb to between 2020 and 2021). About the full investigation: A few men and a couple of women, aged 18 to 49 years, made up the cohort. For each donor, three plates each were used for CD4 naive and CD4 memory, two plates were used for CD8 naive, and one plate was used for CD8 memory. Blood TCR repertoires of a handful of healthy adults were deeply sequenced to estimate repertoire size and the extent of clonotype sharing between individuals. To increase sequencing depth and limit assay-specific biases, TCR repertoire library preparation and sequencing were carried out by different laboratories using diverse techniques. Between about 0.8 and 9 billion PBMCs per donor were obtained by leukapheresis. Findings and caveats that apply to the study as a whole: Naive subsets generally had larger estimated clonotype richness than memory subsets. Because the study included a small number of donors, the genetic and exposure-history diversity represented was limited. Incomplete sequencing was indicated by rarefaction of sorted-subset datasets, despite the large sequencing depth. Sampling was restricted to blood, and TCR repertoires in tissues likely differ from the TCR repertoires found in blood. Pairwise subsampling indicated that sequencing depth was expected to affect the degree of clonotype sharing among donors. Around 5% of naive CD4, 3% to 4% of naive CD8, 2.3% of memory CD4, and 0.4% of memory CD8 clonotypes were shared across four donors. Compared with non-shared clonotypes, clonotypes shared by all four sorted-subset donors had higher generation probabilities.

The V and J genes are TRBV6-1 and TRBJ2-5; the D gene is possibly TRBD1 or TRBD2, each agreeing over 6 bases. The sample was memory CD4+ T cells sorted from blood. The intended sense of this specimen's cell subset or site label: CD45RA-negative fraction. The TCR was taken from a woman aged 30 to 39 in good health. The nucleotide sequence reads TGTGCCAGCAGTGATCCTGGAGGGGGAAGGGAGACCCAGTACTTC. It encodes CASSDPGGGRETQYF.